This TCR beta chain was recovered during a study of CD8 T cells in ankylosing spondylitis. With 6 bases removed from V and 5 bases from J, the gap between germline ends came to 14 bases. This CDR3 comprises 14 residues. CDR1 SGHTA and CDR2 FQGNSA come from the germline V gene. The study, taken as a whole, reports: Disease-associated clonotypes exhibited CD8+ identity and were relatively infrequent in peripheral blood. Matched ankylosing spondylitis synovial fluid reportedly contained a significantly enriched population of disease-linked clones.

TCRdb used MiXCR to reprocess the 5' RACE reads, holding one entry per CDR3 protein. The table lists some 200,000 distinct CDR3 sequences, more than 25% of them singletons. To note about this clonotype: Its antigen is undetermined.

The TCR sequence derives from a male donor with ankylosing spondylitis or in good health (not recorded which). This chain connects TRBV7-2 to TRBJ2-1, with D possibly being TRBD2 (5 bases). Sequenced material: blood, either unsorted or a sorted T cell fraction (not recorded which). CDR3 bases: TGTGCCAGCAGTCCCACTAGTGGCCACAATGAGCAGTTCTTC. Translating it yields CASSPTSGHNEQFF. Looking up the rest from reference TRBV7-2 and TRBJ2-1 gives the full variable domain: GAGVSQSPSNKVTEKGKDVELRCDPISGHTALYWYRQSLGQGLEFLIYFQGNSAPDKSGLPSDRFSAERTGGSVSTLTIQRTQQEDSAVYLCASSPTSGHNEQFFGPGTRLTVL.